The rows below give T cell receptor beta chains drawn from one sample of a study of blood T cell repertoires in COVID-19. Profiling relied on immunoSEQ multiplex PCR, and the TCRdb table lists in-frame clones only, not all of them. This sample yields tens of thousands of clones, of which approximately 90% are seen a single time; 4.8% belongs to the top ten. Sequencing was carried out using peripheral blood. Every receptor here comes from a woman of 80 years or more with active COVID-19. Each CDR3 is given with its conserved first and last residue. Each record gives: D gene, clone size, J gene, V gene, CDR3 DNA, CDR3 protein. The D gene is left open where the match is weak. Size tells how often a clone was seen (once, few, many) or the class of an expanded clone, and some rows leave it out.

d_call: TRBD2; clone_size: .; j_call: TRBJ2-7; v_call: TRBV2; cdr3_nt: TGTGCCAGCAGTCAGGGGTTGACGGGAGGGGGAAAGTACTTC; cdr3_aa: CASSQGLTGGGKYF
d_call: .; clone_size: .; j_call: TRBJ1-2; v_call: TRBV4-1; cdr3_nt: TGCGCCAGCAGCCAAGGTTTGGTAGCTAACTATGGCTACACCTTC; cdr3_aa: CASSQGLVANYGYTF
d_call: .; clone_size: .; j_call: TRBJ2-3; v_call: TRBV5-4; cdr3_nt: TGTGCCAGCTCAGAAACGGTAGCAGTAGATACGCAGTATTTT; cdr3_aa: CASSETVAVDTQYF
d_call: TRBD1; clone_size: .; j_call: TRBJ1-4; v_call: TRBV11-2; cdr3_nt: TGTGCCAGCACCGAGGGGGCGGCTAATGAAAAACTGTTTTTT; cdr3_aa: CASTEGAANEKLFF
d_call: TRBD1; clone_size: .; j_call: TRBJ2-7; v_call: TRBV28; cdr3_nt: TGTGCCAGCAGTTCGATTGGACAGGGACCCTACGAGCAGTACTTC; cdr3_aa: CASSSIGQGPYEQYF
d_call: TRBD2; clone_size: .; j_call: TRBJ2-5; v_call: TRBV5-1; cdr3_nt: TGCGCCAGCAGCTTGAGCGGGGGTTGGGAGACCCAGTACTTC; cdr3_aa: CASSLSGGWETQYF
d_call: .; clone_size: .; j_call: TRBJ1-2; v_call: TRBV5-1; cdr3_nt: TGCGCCAGCACCCCACCGGGGGGGAGTGGCTACACCTTC; cdr3_aa: CASTPPGGSGYTF
d_call: TRBD1; clone_size: once; j_call: TRBJ2-5; v_call: TRBV18; cdr3_nt: TGTGCCAGCTCATCTGGCAGGGGGACGGGAGAGACCCAGTACTTC; cdr3_aa: CASSSGRGTGETQYF
d_call: .; clone_size: once; j_call: TRBJ2-7; v_call: TRBV19; cdr3_nt: TGTGCCAGTAGTGAAACAGGGTCCTACGAGCAGTACTTC; cdr3_aa: CASSETGSYEQYF
d_call: .; clone_size: .; j_call: TRBJ1-1; v_call: TRBV28; cdr3_nt: TGTGCCAGCAGTTTGTTCAGGCGTGGAGGTGCGATCGGGGAAGCTTTCTTT; cdr3_aa: CASSLFRRGGAIGEAFF
d_call: .; clone_size: .; j_call: TRBJ2-4; v_call: TRBV28; cdr3_nt: TGTGCCAGCAGTTTACGGGTAGCCAAAAACATTCAGTACTTC; cdr3_aa: CASSLRVAKNIQYF
d_call: .; clone_size: .; j_call: TRBJ2-1; v_call: TRBV29-1; cdr3_nt: TGCAGCGTTGCCCCCCGGTTTGAGCAGTTCTTC; cdr3_aa: CSVAPRFEQFF
d_call: .; clone_size: .; j_call: TRBJ2-7; v_call: TRBV19; cdr3_nt: TGTGCCAGTAGTATCGGGGGTCTCTCCTACGAGCAGTACTTC; cdr3_aa: CASSIGGLSYEQYF
d_call: TRBD1; clone_size: .; j_call: TRBJ1-1; v_call: TRBV7-3; cdr3_nt: TGTGCCAGCAGCTTAAGGGCCACAGGGGAAGGTGAAGCTTTCTTT; cdr3_aa: CASSLRATGEGEAFF
d_call: TRBD2; clone_size: .; j_call: TRBJ2-5; v_call: TRBV6-5; cdr3_nt: TGTGCCAGCCGGGAGGTCGCTAAAGAGACCCAGTACTTC; cdr3_aa: CASREVAKETQYF
d_call: TRBD1; clone_size: .; j_call: TRBJ1-1; v_call: TRBV18; cdr3_nt: TGTGCCAGCTCGGAGGGACAGCGTAAAGTTCCTGAAGCTTTCTTT; cdr3_aa: CASSEGQRKVPEAFF
d_call: TRBD2; clone_size: .; j_call: TRBJ2-7; v_call: TRBV5-5; cdr3_nt: TGTGCCAGCAGTCCGATGGGGGGGTCCTACGAGCAGTACTTC; cdr3_aa: CASSPMGGSYEQYF
d_call: .; clone_size: once; j_call: TRBJ2-1; v_call: TRBV5-5; cdr3_nt: TGTGCCAGCAGCTTCGCTAGCCGGGTCTTAACGGAGTTCTTC; cdr3_aa: CASSFASRVLTEFF
d_call: TRBD1; clone_size: .; j_call: TRBJ2-2; v_call: TRBV9; cdr3_nt: TGTGCCAGCAGAACGGGACAGGGGGCGCAAACCGGGGAGCTGTTTTTT; cdr3_aa: CASRTGQGAQTGELFF
d_call: .; clone_size: .; j_call: TRBJ2-7; v_call: TRBV29-1; cdr3_nt: TGCAGCGTTGTGGCCGGGTACCACGAGCAGTACTTC; cdr3_aa: CSVVAGYHEQYF
d_call: TRBD1; clone_size: .; j_call: TRBJ1-4; v_call: TRBV6-4; cdr3_nt: TGTGCCAGCAGTGAGCAGGGGGGAGAAAAACTGTTTTTT; cdr3_aa: CASSEQGGEKLFF
d_call: .; clone_size: .; j_call: TRBJ1-2; v_call: TRBV12-3/TRBV12-4; cdr3_nt: TGTGCCAGCAGCCTACAGGGTGACTATGGCTACACCTTC; cdr3_aa: CASSLQGDYGYTF
d_call: TRBD1; clone_size: .; j_call: TRBJ2-7; v_call: TRBV18; cdr3_nt: TGTGCCAGCTCACCCCCGGGACAGGGATTCTACGAGCAGTACTTC; cdr3_aa: CASSPPGQGFYEQYF
d_call: TRBD2; clone_size: .; j_call: TRBJ2-7; v_call: TRBV7-3; cdr3_nt: TGTGCCAGCAGCCCAAGGTCGGGCGGGAGCCGCTACGAGCAGTACTTC; cdr3_aa: CASSPRSGGSRYEQYF
d_call: .; clone_size: .; j_call: TRBJ2-3; v_call: TRBV2; cdr3_nt: TGTGCCAGCGGTGGGGCCGTTAGCACAGATACGCAGTATTTT; cdr3_aa: CASGGAVSTDTQYF
d_call: .; clone_size: once; j_call: TRBJ2-2; v_call: TRBV3-1/TRBV3-2; cdr3_nt: TGTGCCAGCAGCCAACAGGGCACCGGGGAGCTGTTTTTT; cdr3_aa: CASSQQGTGELFF
d_call: .; clone_size: .; j_call: TRBJ1-3; v_call: TRBV7-9; cdr3_nt: TGTGCCAGCAGCCCAGGGCAGGGAAAAAACACCATATATTTT; cdr3_aa: CASSPGQGKNTIYF
d_call: TRBD2; clone_size: .; j_call: TRBJ2-1; v_call: TRBV27; cdr3_nt: TGTGCCAGCAGTTTATCCACACTAGCGGGTGAGCAGTTCTTC; cdr3_aa: CASSLSTLAGEQFF
d_call: .; clone_size: .; j_call: TRBJ1-6; v_call: TRBV28; cdr3_nt: TGTGCCAGCAGTTTAGGGCAGAAATATAATTCACCCCTCCACTTT; cdr3_aa: CASSLGQKYNSPLHF